The source of this T cell receptor (beta chain) is a study of technical replicates of blood from a handful of donors (dated 2017 in TCRdb). The library was prepared using the immunoSEQ multiplex PCR assay. TCRdb obtained this table from immuneACCESS and retained in-frame rearrangements with V and J assigned. These tables miss some clones; where compared with another copy, unresolved V genes account for less than half of the shortfall, and the remainder is unexplained. The sample records 68,000 or so clones, less than 98% of which are singletons. Around 0.29% of the sample is in the top ten clones. Its CDR3 holds 15 amino acids, cysteine through phenylalanine. Only the CDR3 DNA stays, 45 bases, in frame from base 1. The junction shows trimming of 6 bases on V and 5 bases on J, and the gene matches do not reach 10 bases of it. Looking up the germline V gene yields CDR1 MGHRA and CDR2 YSYEKL. To note about this clone: What this receptor recognizes is not known. The input lacks base qualities; no much larger clone sits a single base away.

The sample was T cells isolated from PBMCs. This receptor was taken from a human donor in good health. The sequence is built from TRBV4-1 and TRBJ2-1; 7 central nucleotides agree with TRBD1. Here the CDR3 is given as CASRWKTGDHNEQFF. The base sequence is TGCGCCAGCAGATGGAAAACAGGGGACCACAATGAGCAGTTCTTC.